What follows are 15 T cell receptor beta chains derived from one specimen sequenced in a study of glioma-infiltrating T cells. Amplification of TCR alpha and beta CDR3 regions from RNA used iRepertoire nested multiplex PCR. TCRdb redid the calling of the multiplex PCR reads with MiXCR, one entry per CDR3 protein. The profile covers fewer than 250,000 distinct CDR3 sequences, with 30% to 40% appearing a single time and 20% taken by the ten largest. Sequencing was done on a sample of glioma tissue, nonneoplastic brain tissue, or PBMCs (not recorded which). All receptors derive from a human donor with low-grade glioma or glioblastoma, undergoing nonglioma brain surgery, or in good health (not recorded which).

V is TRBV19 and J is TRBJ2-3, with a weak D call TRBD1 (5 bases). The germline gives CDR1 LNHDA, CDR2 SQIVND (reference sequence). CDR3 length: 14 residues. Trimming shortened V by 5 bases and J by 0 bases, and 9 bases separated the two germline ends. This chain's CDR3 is CASSDSSSTDTQYF. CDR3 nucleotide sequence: TGTGCCAGTAGTGACAGCTCTAGCACAGATACGCAGTATTTT.

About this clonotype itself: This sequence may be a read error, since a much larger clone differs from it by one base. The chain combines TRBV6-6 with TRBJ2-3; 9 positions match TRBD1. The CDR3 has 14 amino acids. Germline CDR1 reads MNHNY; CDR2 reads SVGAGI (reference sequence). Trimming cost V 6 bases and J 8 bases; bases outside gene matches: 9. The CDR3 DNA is TGTGCCAGCAGAAACCTGGACAGGGGAATTACGCAGTATTTT. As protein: CASRNLDRGITQYF.

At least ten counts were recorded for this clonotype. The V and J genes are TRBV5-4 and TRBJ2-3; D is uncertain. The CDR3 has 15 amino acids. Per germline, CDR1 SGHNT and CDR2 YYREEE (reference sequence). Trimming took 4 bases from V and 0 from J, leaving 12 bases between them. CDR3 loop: CASSPAIRSTDTQYF. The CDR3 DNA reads TGTGCCAGCAGCCCCGCGATTCGGAGCACAGATACGCAGTATTTT.

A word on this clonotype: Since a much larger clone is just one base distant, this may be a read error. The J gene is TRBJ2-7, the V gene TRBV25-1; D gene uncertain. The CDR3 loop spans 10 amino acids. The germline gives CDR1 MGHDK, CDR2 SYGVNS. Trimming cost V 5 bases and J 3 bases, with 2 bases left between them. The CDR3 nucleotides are TGTGCCAGCAGTATCTACGAGCAGTACTTC. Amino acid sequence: CASSIYEQYF.

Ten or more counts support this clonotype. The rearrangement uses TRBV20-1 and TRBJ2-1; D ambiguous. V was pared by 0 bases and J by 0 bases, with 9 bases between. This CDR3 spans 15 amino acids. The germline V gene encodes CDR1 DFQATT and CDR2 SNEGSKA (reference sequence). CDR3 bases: TGCAGTGCTAGAGAATCAAAAAGCTCCTACAATGAGCAGTTCTTC. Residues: CSARESKSSYNEQFF.

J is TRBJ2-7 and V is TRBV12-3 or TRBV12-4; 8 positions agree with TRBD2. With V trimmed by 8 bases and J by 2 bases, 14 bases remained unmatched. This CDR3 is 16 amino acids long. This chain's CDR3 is CASSGAAGGSTYEQYF. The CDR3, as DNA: TGTGCCAGCTCCGGGGCTGCGGGAGGCTCGACCTACGAGCAGTACTTC.

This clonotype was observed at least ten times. CDR3: CASGFGVGELFF. CDR3 DNA sequence: TGTGCCAGCGGTTTCGGAGTCGGGGAGCTGTTTTTT. The chain joins TRBV6-2 or TRBV6-3 to TRBJ2-2; D call uncertain. The CDR3 extends over 12 amino acids. Trimming stripped 8 bases from V and 7 bases from J, with 11 bases between. CDR1 and CDR2 (germline): MNHEY, SVGEGT.

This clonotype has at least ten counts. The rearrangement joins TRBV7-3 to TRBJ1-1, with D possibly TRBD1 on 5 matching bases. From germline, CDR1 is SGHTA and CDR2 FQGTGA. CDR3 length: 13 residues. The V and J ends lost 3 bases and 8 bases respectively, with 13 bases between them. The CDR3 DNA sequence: TGTGCCAGCAGCTTTGAGCGACAGCTGGAAGCTTTCTTT. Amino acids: CASSFERQLEAFF.

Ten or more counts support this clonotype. For the CDR3, the DNA is TGCAGTGCTAGAGATGGGGGCCCTAGCGGGAGCGCCTACATTCAGTACTTC. The encoded protein is CSARDGGPSGSAYIQYF. The V gene is TRBV20-1, the J gene TRBJ2-4; TRBD2 agrees at 10 bases. The germline gives CDR1 DFQATT, CDR2 SNEGSKA (reference sequence). The CDR3 has 17 residues. Unmatched junction bases numbered 13, after V lost 0 bases and J lost 8 bases.

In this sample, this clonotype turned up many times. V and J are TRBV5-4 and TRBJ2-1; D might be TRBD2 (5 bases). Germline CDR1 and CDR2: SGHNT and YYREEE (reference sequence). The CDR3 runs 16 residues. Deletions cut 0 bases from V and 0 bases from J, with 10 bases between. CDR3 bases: TGTGCCAGCAGCTTGGACCCCGGAGGCTCCTACAATGAGCAGTTCTTC. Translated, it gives CASSLDPGGSYNEQFF.

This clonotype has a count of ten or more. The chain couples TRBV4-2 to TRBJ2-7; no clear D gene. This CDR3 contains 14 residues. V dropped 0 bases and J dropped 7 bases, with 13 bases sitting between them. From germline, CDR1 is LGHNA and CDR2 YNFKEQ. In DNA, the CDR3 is TGTGCCAGCAGCCAAGATGTGCTCTCCATAGAGCAGTACTTC. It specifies CASSQDVLSIEQYF.

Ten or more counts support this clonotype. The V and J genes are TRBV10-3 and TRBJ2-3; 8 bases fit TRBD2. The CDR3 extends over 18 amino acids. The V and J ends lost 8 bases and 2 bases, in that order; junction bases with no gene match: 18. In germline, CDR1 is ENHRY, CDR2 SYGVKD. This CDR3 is CAIRSEGTGTRDTDTQYF. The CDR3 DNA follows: TGTGCCATCCGGTCAGAGGGAACCGGGACTAGGGACACAGATACGCAGTATTTT.

The CDR3 here is CASSIQFSSYNEQFF. The CDR3 nucleotides read TGTGCCAGTAGTATTCAGTTTAGCTCCTACAATGAGCAGTTCTTC. The chain couples TRBV19 to TRBJ2-1; D remains ambiguous. This CDR3 contains 15 residues. V was trimmed by 3 bases and J by 0 bases, leaving 9 bases between them. Germline V gene lookup returns CDR1 LNHDA and CDR2 SQIVND (reference sequence).

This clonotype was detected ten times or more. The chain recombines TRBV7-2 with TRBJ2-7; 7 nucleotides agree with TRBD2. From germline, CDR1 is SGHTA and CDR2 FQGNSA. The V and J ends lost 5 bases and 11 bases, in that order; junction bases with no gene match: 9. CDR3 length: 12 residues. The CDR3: CASSPLADEKYF. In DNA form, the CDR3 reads TGTGCCAGCAGCCCCCTAGCGGATGAGAAGTACTTC.

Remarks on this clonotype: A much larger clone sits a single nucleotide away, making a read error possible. CDR3 residues: CASSQYTFGHEQYF. The CDR3, as DNA: TGCGCCAGCAGCCAGTACACTTTCGGCCACGAGCAGTACTTC. This rearrangement joins TRBV4-3 to TRBJ2-7; D is unresolved. The CDR3 runs to 14 residues. Germline values: CDR1 LGHNA, CDR2 YSLEER. Trimming shortened V by 3 bases and J by 5 bases, and 14 bases separated the two germline ends.